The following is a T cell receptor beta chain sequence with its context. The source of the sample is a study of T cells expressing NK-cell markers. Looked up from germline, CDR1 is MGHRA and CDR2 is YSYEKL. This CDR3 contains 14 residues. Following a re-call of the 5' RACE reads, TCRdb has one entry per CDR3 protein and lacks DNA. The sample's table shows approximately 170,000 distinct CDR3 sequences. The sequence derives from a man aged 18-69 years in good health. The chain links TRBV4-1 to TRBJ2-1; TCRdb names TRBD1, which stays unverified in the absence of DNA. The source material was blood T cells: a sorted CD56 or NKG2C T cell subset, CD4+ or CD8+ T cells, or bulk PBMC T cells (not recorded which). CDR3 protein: CASSQATEYNEQFF.